These 20 T cell receptor beta chains share one sample of origin, sequenced in a study of T-cell memory formation after mild COVID-19. Via MiXCR, TCRdb re-called the 5' RACE reads, giving one row per CDR3 protein. The sample gives 500,000 to 650,000 distinct CDR3 sequences, less than 25% of which show up once; approximately 8.4% is in the top ten. The sample comprised PBMCs or a T cell subset sorted from them (not recorded which). The receptors come from an adult woman who had mild COVID-19 (a few samples of this study predate the infection). Cell type and time point are not known.

The J gene is TRBJ2-1, the V gene TRBV11-2, with 7 bases that match TRBD2. The CDR3 sequence is 16 residues long. Germline CDR1 reads SGHAT; CDR2 reads FQNNGV. The V gene end was trimmed by 4 bases and the J gene end by 7 bases; junction bases not matched to a gene: 13. The CDR3 loop reads CASSSLGGRVKNEQFF. CDR3 DNA: TGTGCCAGCAGCTCCCTTGGGGGGAGGGTCAAAAATGAGCAGTTCTTC.

This clonotype was observed a few times. The chain is built from TRBV12-3 or TRBV12-4 and TRBJ2-7; 7 positions match TRBD1. V shed 3 bases, J shed 2 bases, and the junction held 10 bases outside the gene matches. This CDR3 spans 16 amino acids. This CDR3 reads CASSFRVRQGAYEQYF. The CDR3 DNA reads as TGTGCCAGCAGTTTTAGGGTGCGCCAGGGGGCCTACGAGCAGTACTTC.

This clonotype has a single count. The chain links TRBV18 to TRBJ2-7; 10 nucleotides line up with TRBD2. V gave up 1 base and J gave up 2 bases; unmatched junction bases: 2. Germline CDR1 reads KGHSH; CDR2 reads LQKENI. This CDR3 comprises 15 residues. CDR3 DNA sequence: TGTGCCAGCTCACCACAAGCGGGAGGGCCCTACGAGCAGTACTTC. Its protein is CASSPQAGGPYEQYF. Combining the CDR3 with reference TRBV18 and TRBJ2-7 gives the whole variable domain NAGVMQNPRHLVRRRGQEARLRCSPMKGHSHVYWYRQLPEEGLKFMVYLQKENIIDESGMPKERFSAEFPKEGPSILRIQQVVRGDSAAYFCASSPQAGGPYEQYFGPGTRLTVT.

The CDR3 here is CASSLSDGPYEQYF. CDR3 nucleotides: TGTGCCAGCAGCTTGTCGGACGGTCCCTACGAGCAGTACTTC. The V call is TRBV7-6, the J call TRBJ2-7; D uncertain. This CDR3 has 14 amino acids. CDR1 SGHVS and CDR2 FNYEAQ come from the germline V gene. V was cut by 3 bases and J by 2 bases, with 11 bases left in between. Complete variable domain (other parts from reference TRBV7-6 and TRBJ2-7): GAGVSQSPRYKVTKRGQDVALRCDPISGHVSLYWYRQALGQGPEFLTYFNYEAQQDKSGLPNDRFSAERPEGSISTLTIQRTEQRDSAMYRCASSLSDGPYEQYFGPGTRLTVT.

The chain combines TRBV5-6 with TRBJ2-3, with TRBD2 matching over 14 bases. The germline V gene encodes CDR1 SGHDT and CDR2 YYEEEE. The ends lost 4 bases at V and 8 bases at J; junction bases unmatched: 12. CDR3 length equals 17 residues. As DNA, the CDR3 is TGTGCCAGCAGCCTCTCTGCCTCGACTAGCGGGAGGGTTACGCAGTATTTT. Its translation is CASSLSASTSGRVTQYF. The whole variable domain, filled in from reference TRBV5-6 and TRBJ2-3, reads DAGVTQSPTHLIKTRGQQVTLRCSPKSGHDTVSWYQQALGQGPQFIFQYYEEEERQRGNFPDRFSGHQFPNYSSELNVNALLLGDSALYLCASSLSASTSGRVTQYFGPGTRLTVL.

V is TRBV5-1 and J is TRBJ2-1; 8 nucleotides align to TRBD1. V trimming: 4 bases; J trimming: 6 bases; junction bases outside the gene matches: 6. Germline assignment: CDR1 SGHRS and CDR2 YFSETQ. The CDR3 loop spans 14 amino acids. CDR3 amino acids: CASSPLGQGNEQFF. CDR3 DNA: TGCGCCAGCAGCCCTTTAGGACAGGGCAATGAGCAGTTCTTC.

This clonotype has only a few counts. This sequence joins TRBV27 and TRBJ2-7; 10 bases map to TRBD2. This CDR3 contains 15 residues. Germline V gene lookup returns CDR1 MNHEY and CDR2 SMNVEV (reference sequence). V trimming: 5 bases; J trimming: 4 bases; junction bases outside the gene matches: 8. The DNA for the CDR3 is TGTGCCAGCAGTATCTCGGGACTAGCGTTATACGAGCAGTACTTC. Its translation: CASSISGLALYEQYF.

This chain uses TRBV2 with TRBJ2-1; 10 positions match TRBD1. The CDR3 is 15 amino acids. Germline V lookup: CDR1 SNHLY, CDR2 FYNNEI. V lost 2 bases and J lost 3; bases outside the gene matches: 1. The CDR3 DNA sequence: TGTGCCAGCAGTGAAAGGGACAGGGGCTACAATGAGCAGTTCTTC. Its protein product is CASSERDRGYNEQFF.

This clonotype has only a few counts. J is TRBJ2-2 and V is TRBV7-9; no reliable D call. The CDR3 consists of 15 residues. Trimming took off 4 bases at V and 4 bases at J, with 13 bases between the two ends. Germline V gene data show CDR1 as SEHNR and CDR2 as FQNEAQ (reference sequence). The CDR3 DNA sequence: TGTGCCAGCAGCTCCTCACCGATCTCCACCGGGGAGCTGTTTTTT. This encodes CASSSSPISTGELFF. The full variable domain, with the rest looked up from reference TRBV7-9 and TRBJ2-2, is DTGVSQNPRHKITKRGQNVTFRCDPISEHNRLYWYRQTLGQGPEFLTYFQNEAQLEKSRLLSDRFSAERPKGSFSTLEIQRTEQGDSAMYLCASSSSPISTGELFFGEGSRLTVL.

The genes are TRBV6-5 and TRBJ1-6; 10 nucleotides match TRBD1. This CDR3 has 17 residues. Trimming removed 4 bases from V and 3 bases from J; junction bases left unmatched: 6. Germline loops: CDR1 MNHEY, CDR2 SVGAGI. The CDR3 protein is CASSWGQGFSYNSPLHF. The CDR3 bases are TGTGCCAGCAGTTGGGGACAGGGGTTTAGCTATAATTCACCCCTCCACTTT.

This sequence joins TRBV7-9 and TRBJ1-2; tentatively, D is TRBD1 (6 bases). Germline V lookup: CDR1 SEHNR, CDR2 FQNEAQ (reference sequence). Trimming took off 0 bases at V and 0 bases at J, with 11 bases between the two ends. The CDR3 length is 16 residues. The CDR3 nucleotides read TGTGCCAGCAGCTTAGCGCCAAGACAGGCTAACTATGGCTACACCTTC. The encoded protein is CASSLAPRQANYGYTF.

This clonotype was recorded at least ten times. The V call is TRBV3-1, the J call TRBJ2-5, with 10 bases fitting TRBD2. The CDR3 covers 14 residues. V trimming: 4 bases; J trimming: 11 bases; junction bases outside the gene matches: 10. The V gene's germline CDR1 is LGHDT and CDR2 YNNKEL (reference sequence). CDR3 loop: CASSPPSSGGTQYF. CDR3 DNA: TGTGCCAGCAGCCCTCCATCTAGCGGGGGAACTCAGTACTTC.

This clonotype was seen a handful of times. J is TRBJ1-2 and V is TRBV2; 7 bases map to TRBD1. The CDR3 extends over 13 amino acids. Losses at the gene ends were 5 bases for V and 8 bases for J; bases not matched to a gene: 8. Germline V gene sequence: CDR1 SNHLY, CDR2 FYNNEI. This CDR3 is CASSWDRQGGYTF. The CDR3 DNA reads TGTGCCAGCAGTTGGGACAGACAGGGAGGCTACACCTTC.

This clonotype was recorded at least ten times. CDR3 nucleotides: TGCGCCAGCAGCTACAGGGAGGCGAACTATGGCTACACCTTC. Encoded protein: CASSYREANYGYTF. The V call is TRBV5-1, the J call TRBJ1-2, with D possibly matching TRBD1 (6 bases). CDR1 and CDR2 from the germline V gene are SGHRS and YFSETQ. The CDR3 is 14 residues long. The V end lost 3 bases, the J end lost 2 bases, and 11 bases lay between the germline ends.

The gene calls are TRBV12-3 or TRBV12-4 and TRBJ2-7; TRBD1 matches 8 bases. The V gene end was trimmed by 6 bases and the J gene end by 2 bases; junction bases not matched to a gene: 9. The CDR3 totals 15 residues. CDR3: CASRGWTGTTYEQYF. The DNA for the CDR3 is TGTGCCAGCAGGGGGTGGACAGGGACAACCTACGAGCAGTACTTC.

The V and J genes are TRBV5-4 and TRBJ1-5; D unresolved. The V end lost 0 bases, the J end lost 3 bases, and 10 bases lay between the germline ends. The CDR3 sequence is 15 residues long. Germline V gene lookup returns CDR1 SGHNT and CDR2 YYREEE (reference sequence). Here the CDR3 reads CASSLAVSTNQPQHF. The CDR3 region has the DNA TGTGCCAGCAGCTTGGCTGTGTCCACCAATCAGCCCCAGCATTTT.

In this sample, this clonotype turned up a few times. The genes are TRBV7-9 and TRBJ1-4; D may be TRBD1 (6 bases). Germline CDR1 reads SEHNR; CDR2 reads FQNEAQ (reference sequence). Trimming took 5 bases from V and 0 from J, leaving 13 bases between them. This CDR3 spans 16 amino acids. The CDR3 nucleotides are TGTGCCAGCAGCAACCTAGGGGGAGCAACTAATGAAAAACTGTTTTTT. It yields the protein CASSNLGGATNEKLFF.

CDR3 bases: TGTGCCAGCAGTGAAGGCCGGACAGGGTTTGGGGTGAACACTGAAGCTTTCTTT. It yields the protein CASSEGRTGFGVNTEAFF. V gene TRBV6-1 combines with J gene TRBJ1-1; TRBD1 agrees at 8 bases. CDR1 and CDR2 (germline): MNHNS, SASEGT. V shed 1 base and J 0 bases; nucleotides not matched to a gene: 10. This CDR3 is built from 18 residues.

This clonotype was seen only once. The chain uses TRBV4-1 and TRBJ1-2, with TRBD1 identical over 9 bases. Germline loops: CDR1 MGHRA, CDR2 YSYEKL. J gave up 8 bases and V 0 bases, and 7 bases lay outside the gene matches. The CDR3 length is 15 residues. CDR3 region: CASSQDGTGKWGYTF. The CDR3 DNA follows: TGCGCCAGCAGCCAAGACGGGACAGGGAAATGGGGCTACACCTTC.

J is TRBJ2-5 and V is TRBV24-1; D unclear. The CDR3 contains 16 residues. Germline CDR1 reads KGHDR; CDR2 reads SFDVKD. V lost 5 bases and J 3 bases, leaving 18 bases between the germline ends. The CDR3 DNA reads as TGTGCCACCAGTGCTCTAGGGAACAGCCAGAAAGAGACCCAGTACTTC. It is translated as CATSALGNSQKETQYF.